Listed below are T cell receptor beta chains from one sample, sequenced in a study of PD-L1 blockade in urothelial cancer. Here immunoSEQ multiplex PCR was the method, and the copy in TCRdb shows in-frame clones only, minus some. The sample yields some 20,000 clones, about 88% seen once. The source material was PBMCs, sampled around atezolizumab (anti-PD-L1) treatment. The receptors originated from a man between 65 and 85 years old with urothelial cancer. Each CDR3 is given with its conserved first and last residue. The order of the fields is clone size, J gene, D gene, V gene, CDR3 DNA, CDR3 protein. The D gene is left open where the match is weak. Clone size, where shown, is once, few, many, or a class for clones that have expanded.

clone_size: -
j_call: TRBJ1-3
d_call: TRBD1
v_call: TRBV29-1
cdr3_nt: TGCAGCGCCCGGGACAGGGGTGGAAACACCATATATTTT
cdr3_aa: CSARDRGGNTIYF

clone_size: -
j_call: TRBJ1-1
d_call: -
v_call: TRBV5-4
cdr3_nt: TGTGCCAGCAGCCAAGAAAACAGGGATTTAACTGAAGCTTTCTTT
cdr3_aa: CASSQENRDLTEAFF

clone_size: -
j_call: TRBJ2-5
d_call: -
v_call: TRBV5-1
cdr3_nt: TGCGCCAGCAGCAAGAATCTAGCCGAGACCCAGTACTTC
cdr3_aa: CASSKNLAETQYF

clone_size: -
j_call: TRBJ2-3
d_call: TRBD2
v_call: TRBV6-4
cdr3_nt: TGTGCCAGCAGTGACTCGACTAGCGGGGGGGCAGATACGCAGTATTTT
cdr3_aa: CASSDSTSGGADTQYF

clone_size: -
j_call: TRBJ1-2
d_call: -
v_call: TRBV18
cdr3_nt: TGTGCCAGCTCCCCGATGGGCAGCAATAACTATGGCTACACCTTC
cdr3_aa: CASSPMGSNNYGYTF

clone_size: -
j_call: TRBJ1-3
d_call: -
v_call: TRBV7-9
cdr3_nt: TGTGCCAGCAGCACCCGGGTCGGGACTATTGGAAACACCATATATTTT
cdr3_aa: CASSTRVGTIGNTIYF

clone_size: -
j_call: TRBJ1-1
d_call: TRBD1
v_call: TRBV6-5
cdr3_nt: TGTGCCAGCAGTTACGATCTCAGGGGGGAGAGCACTGAAGCTTTCTTT
cdr3_aa: CASSYDLRGESTEAFF

clone_size: -
j_call: TRBJ2-5
d_call: -
v_call: TRBV27
cdr3_nt: TGTGCCAGCAGTTTCCTCGTGCAAGAGACCCAGTACTTC
cdr3_aa: CASSFLVQETQYF

clone_size: -
j_call: TRBJ2-1
d_call: -
v_call: TRBV28
cdr3_nt: TGTGCCAGCAGTTGGTCCGGGTGGTTAGAGCAGTTCTTC
cdr3_aa: CASSWSGWLEQFF

clone_size: -
j_call: TRBJ2-1
d_call: -
v_call: TRBV7-6
cdr3_nt: TGTGCCAGCAGCAGATCCGGGAACTACAATGAGCAGTTCTTC
cdr3_aa: CASSRSGNYNEQFF

clone_size: -
j_call: TRBJ1-5
d_call: -
v_call: TRBV19
cdr3_nt: TGTGCCAGTAGTATAGATCGGCAGGGTCAAAATCAGCCCCAGCATTTT
cdr3_aa: CASSIDRQGQNQPQHF

clone_size: -
j_call: TRBJ2-1
d_call: TRBD2
v_call: TRBV7-2
cdr3_nt: TGTGCCAGCAGCTACGGGGGGTTGAGCTCCTACAATGAGCAGTTCTTC
cdr3_aa: CASSYGGLSSYNEQFF

clone_size: few
j_call: TRBJ1-6
d_call: TRBD1
v_call: TRBV2
cdr3_nt: TGTGCCAGCCTCCCCGGGACAGGGAATAATTCACCCCTCCACTTT
cdr3_aa: CASLPGTGNNSPLHF

clone_size: -
j_call: TRBJ2-2
d_call: TRBD1
v_call: TRBV9
cdr3_nt: TGTGCCAGCAGCGAAACAGGGGACACCGGGGAGCTGTTTTTT
cdr3_aa: CASSETGDTGELFF

clone_size: once
j_call: TRBJ2-5
d_call: -
v_call: TRBV10-3
cdr3_nt: TGTGCCATCAGTCAGGACAGCTACCAAGAGACCCAGTACTTC
cdr3_aa: CAISQDSYQETQYF

clone_size: -
j_call: TRBJ2-6
d_call: -
v_call: TRBV2
cdr3_nt: TGTGCCAGCAGTGAATCTACCTCTGGGGCCAACGTCCTGACTTTC
cdr3_aa: CASSESTSGANVLTF

clone_size: -
j_call: TRBJ2-5
d_call: -
v_call: TRBV4-1
cdr3_nt: TGCGCCAGCAGCCAAGGTAACAGGGTGGAGACCCAGTACTTC
cdr3_aa: CASSQGNRVETQYF

clone_size: -
j_call: TRBJ2-5
d_call: TRBD2
v_call: TRBV9
cdr3_nt: TGTGCCAGCAGCGCCCCCGGGGTAGCGGGTACGGAGACCCAGTACTTC
cdr3_aa: CASSAPGVAGTETQYF

clone_size: -
j_call: TRBJ2-1
d_call: TRBD1
v_call: TRBV7-6
cdr3_nt: TGTGCCAGCAGCATACTGACAGGGCTCGGGTTCAATGAGCAGTTCTTC
cdr3_aa: CASSILTGLGFNEQFF

clone_size: -
j_call: TRBJ1-6
d_call: TRBD1
v_call: TRBV18
cdr3_nt: TGTGCCAGCTCACGGGACAGCAGGGCCGGTTCACCCCTCCACTTT
cdr3_aa: CASSRDSRAGSPLHF

clone_size: -
j_call: TRBJ1-5
d_call: TRBD1
v_call: TRBV4-1
cdr3_nt: TGCGCCAGCGGCCCCGGACCTGTCCAGGGGGATTATAGCAATCAGCCCCAGCATTTT
cdr3_aa: CASGPGPVQGDYSNQPQHF

clone_size: -
j_call: TRBJ1-3
d_call: -
v_call: TRBV11-2
cdr3_nt: TGTGCCAGCAGCTTAGTAGTGATGGGGGCCGGGGACACCATATATTTT
cdr3_aa: CASSLVVMGAGDTIYF

clone_size: -
j_call: TRBJ2-7
d_call: TRBD1
v_call: TRBV4-2
cdr3_nt: TGTGCCAGCAGCCCCCCGGGACAGGGGGCCCACGAGCAGTACTTC
cdr3_aa: CASSPPGQGAHEQYF